This T cell receptor (beta chain) was identified in a study of T cell repertoires in cytomegalovirus infection. Study information: Indications came from public TCR beta signatures; they pointed to CMV infection and to a matching HLA type.

As to this clonotype: Its target is not known.

General observations from the study: Cumulated frequencies of public TCR beta families served to identify carriers of CMV plus the relevant HLA. CMV-specific HLA-C-restricted TCR beta clonotypes dominated the ex vivo response.

TCRdb analysed the reads with MiXCR anew, one entry per CDR3 protein. The repertoire holds around 630,000 distinct CDR3 sequences, with 24% as singletons. The V and J ends lost 6 bases and 7 bases respectively, with 19 bases between them. The CDR3 extends over 15 amino acids. The germline gives CDR1 KGHSH, CDR2 LQKENI. The rearrangement joins TRBV18 to TRBJ2-1; D remains unclear. Sequences were obtained from CD8+ T cells from PBMCs. This receptor was taken from a human donor in good health (CMV status not recorded). Some clones in this sample may be carry-over from other donors' samples. For the CDR3, the DNA is TGTGCCAGCTCCCTCCGGTCCCCCCAACGAAATGAGCAGTTCTTC. This translates into CASSLRSPQRNEQFF.